The present T cell receptor beta chain was sequenced within a study of blood T cell repertoires in COVID-19. Clones were read by immunoSEQ multiplex PCR, and TCRdb kept only the in-frame ones, dropping some. In the table there are about 250,000 clones, roughly 86% of which are singletons. The CDR3 contains 16 residues. V lost 0 bases, J lost 0 bases, and 11 bases lay in between. Germline assignment: CDR1 LGHNA and CDR2 YSLEER. Material for sequencing was peripheral blood. The receptor's source is a woman in her sixties who had recovered from COVID-19. V is TRBV4-3 and J is TRBJ2-5; perhaps TRBD1 as D (5 bases). The CDR3 protein is CASSQDFSGYQETQYF. For the CDR3, the DNA is TGCGCCAGCAGCCAAGATTTTTCAGGGTACCAAGAGACCCAGTACTTC.